This T cell receptor beta chain was obtained from a study of blood T cell repertoires in COVID-19 (dated by TCRdb to 2020 to 2021). About the study as a whole: Samples covering the acute and convalescent phases of COVID-19 were provided by collaborators in the United States, Italy and Spain. The material from the prospective study consisted of cDNA or gDNA derived from T cells, B-cell-depleted T cells, or PBMCs. The dataset comprised deeply sampled blood TCRbeta repertoires from subjects exposed to, actively infected with, or recovered from COVID-19. The repertoires were made available in a free public database intended to serve as a resource for research on the immune response to SARS-CoV-2. Samples came from the ongoing ImmuneRACE study (first 160 participants) plus 1,254 subjects from 6 global collaborators. The sample metadata nearly always contained a de-identified subject ID, COVID-19 status, age in years and sex. Where available, HLA class I and class II types were obtained from metadata supplied by the sample provider rather than from assay-based typing. What the research found in general, with its limitations: Clinical and demographic metadata were provided uncurated, with the amount varying by source and participant.

The immunoSEQ Assay, a bias-controlled multiplex PCR, was used to amplify TCRbeta CDR3 regions from genomic DNA. The paper's data handling went like this. The number of nucleated cells in each sample was estimated by amplification of reference gene primers within the assay. Sequence reads were collapsed and filtered to measure the absolute abundance of every unique TCRbeta CDR3 rearrangement. For each sample, productive Simpson clonality was calculated as the square root of Simpson's diversity index over productive rearrangements. TCRdb carries this immuneACCESS record with in-frame sequences only. Its versions omit some clonotypes, under half of them owing to an unresolved V gene in the studies checked, with the rest unexplained. V, J and clone size derive from that table, while D and trimming were established from the DNA sequence. Recorded for this sample are about 160,000 clones; 85% of them occurred a single time. Clones ranked in the top ten supply under 6.5% of the sample.

One collaborating source in Seattle enrolled patients while the patients were actively infected and followed the patients over time throughout the course of disease. Each collaborating institution followed its own protocols to collect whole blood in K2EDTA tubes. Collaborator samples were shipped for TCRbeta analysis as frozen whole blood, isolated PBMCs, or DNA extracted from either sample type. Note on this clone: The antigen this receptor binds is unknown. No much larger clone exists at a distance of one base, and base qualities are not known.

This TCR was sampled from a woman aged 45 to 65 with COVID-19, enrolled during active disease. Sequencing input: peripheral blood.

The base sequence is TGTGCCAGCAGTGAAACAGGGTGGGGAAACACCATATATTTT. It is translated as CASSETGWGNTIYF. The V and J genes are TRBV25-1 and TRBJ1-3; matching of 6 bases hints at TRBD1 as the D gene. Measured from the cysteine to the phenylalanine, the CDR3 is 14 residues long. Only the CDR3 region is kept as DNA, spanning 42 bases read in frame from base 1. The junction carries 9 bases between V and J, which are trimmed by 2 bases and 4 bases respectively. CDR1 MGHDK and CDR2 SYGVNS are derived from the germline V gene.